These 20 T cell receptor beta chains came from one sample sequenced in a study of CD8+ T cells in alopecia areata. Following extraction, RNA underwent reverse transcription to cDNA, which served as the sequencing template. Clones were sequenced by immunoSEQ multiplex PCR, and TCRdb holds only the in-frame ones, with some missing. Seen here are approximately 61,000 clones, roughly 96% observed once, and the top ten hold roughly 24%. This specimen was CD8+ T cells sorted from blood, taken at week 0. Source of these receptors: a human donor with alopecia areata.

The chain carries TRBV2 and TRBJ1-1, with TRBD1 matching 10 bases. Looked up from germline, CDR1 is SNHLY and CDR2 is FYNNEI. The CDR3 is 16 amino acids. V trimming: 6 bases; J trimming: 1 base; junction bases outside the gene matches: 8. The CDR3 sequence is CASRGRQGARNTEAFF. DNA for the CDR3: TGTGCCAGCAGGGGTAGACAGGGGGCGAGGAACACTGAAGCTTTCTTT. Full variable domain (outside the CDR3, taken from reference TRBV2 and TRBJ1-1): EPEVTQTPSHQVTQMGQEVILRCVPISNHLYFYWYRQILGQKVEFLVSFYNNEISEKSEIFDDQFSVERPDGSNFTLKIRSTKLEDSAMYFCASRGRQGARNTEAFFGQGTRLTVV.

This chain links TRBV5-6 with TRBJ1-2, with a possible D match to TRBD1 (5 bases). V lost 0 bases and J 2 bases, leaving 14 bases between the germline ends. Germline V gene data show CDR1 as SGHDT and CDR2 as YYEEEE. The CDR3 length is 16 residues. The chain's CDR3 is CASSLGWRTRNYGYTF. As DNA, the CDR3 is TGTGCCAGCAGCTTGGGTTGGAGGACAAGAAACTATGGCTACACCTTC.

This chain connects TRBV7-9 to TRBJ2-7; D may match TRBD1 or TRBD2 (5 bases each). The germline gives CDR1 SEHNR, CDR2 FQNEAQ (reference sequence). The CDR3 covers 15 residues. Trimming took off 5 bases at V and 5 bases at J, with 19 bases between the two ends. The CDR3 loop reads CASSQKGAGPDEQYF. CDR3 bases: TGTGCCAGCAGCCAGAAAGGGGCGGGTCCAGACGAGCAGTACTTC.

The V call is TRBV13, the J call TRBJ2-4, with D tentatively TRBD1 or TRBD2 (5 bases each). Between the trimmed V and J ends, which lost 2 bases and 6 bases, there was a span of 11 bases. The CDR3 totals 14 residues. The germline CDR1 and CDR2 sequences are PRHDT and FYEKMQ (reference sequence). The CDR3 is CASSLRGERNIQYF. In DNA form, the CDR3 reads TGTGCCAGCAGCTTAAGAGGGGAACGAAACATTCAGTACTTC.

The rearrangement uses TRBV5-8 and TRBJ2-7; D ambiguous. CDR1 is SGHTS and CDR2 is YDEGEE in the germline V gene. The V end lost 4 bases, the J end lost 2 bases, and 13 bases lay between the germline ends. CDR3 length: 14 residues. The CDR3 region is CASSTRSEAYEQYF. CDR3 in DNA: TGTGCCAGCAGCACCCGGTCCGAGGCCTACGAGCAGTACTTC.

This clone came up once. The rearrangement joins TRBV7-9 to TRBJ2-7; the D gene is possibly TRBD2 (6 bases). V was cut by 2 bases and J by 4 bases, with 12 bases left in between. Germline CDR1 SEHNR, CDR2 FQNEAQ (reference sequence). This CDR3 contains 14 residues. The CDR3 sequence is CASSLRGEKYEQYF. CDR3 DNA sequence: TGTGCCAGCAGCTTACGCGGGGAGAAATACGAGCAGTACTTC.

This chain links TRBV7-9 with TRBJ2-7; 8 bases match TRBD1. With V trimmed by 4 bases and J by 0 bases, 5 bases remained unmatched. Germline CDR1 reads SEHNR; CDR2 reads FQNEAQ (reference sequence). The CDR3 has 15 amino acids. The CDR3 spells CASSSTGASSYEQYF. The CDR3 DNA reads TGTGCCAGCAGCTCGACAGGGGCGAGCTCCTACGAGCAGTACTTC. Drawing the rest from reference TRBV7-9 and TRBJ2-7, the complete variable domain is DTGVSQNPRHKITKRGQNVTFRCDPISEHNRLYWYRQTLGQGPEFLTYFQNEAQLEKSRLLSDRFSAERPKGSFSTLEIQRTEQGDSAMYLCASSSTGASSYEQYFGPGTRLTVT.

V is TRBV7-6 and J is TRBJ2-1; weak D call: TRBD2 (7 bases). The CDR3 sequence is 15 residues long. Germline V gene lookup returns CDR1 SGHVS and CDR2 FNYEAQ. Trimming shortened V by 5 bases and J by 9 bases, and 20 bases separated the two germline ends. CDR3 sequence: CASSQAGGGVGEQFF. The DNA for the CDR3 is TGTGCCAGCAGCCAAGCTGGGGGGGGCGTGGGTGAGCAGTTCTTC.

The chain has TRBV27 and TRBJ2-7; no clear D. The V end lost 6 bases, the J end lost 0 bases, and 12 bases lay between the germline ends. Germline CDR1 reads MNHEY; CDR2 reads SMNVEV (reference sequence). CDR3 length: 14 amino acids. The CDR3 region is CASSPRLSSYEQYF. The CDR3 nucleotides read TGTGCCAGCAGCCCCAGGTTAAGCTCCTACGAGCAGTACTTC.

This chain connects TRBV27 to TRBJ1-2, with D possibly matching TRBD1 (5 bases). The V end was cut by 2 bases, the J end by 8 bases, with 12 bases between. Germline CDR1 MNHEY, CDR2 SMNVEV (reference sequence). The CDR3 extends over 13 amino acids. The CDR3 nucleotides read TGTGCCAGCAGTTTAGTCCTAGGGGTCGGCTACACCTTC. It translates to CASSLVLGVGYTF.

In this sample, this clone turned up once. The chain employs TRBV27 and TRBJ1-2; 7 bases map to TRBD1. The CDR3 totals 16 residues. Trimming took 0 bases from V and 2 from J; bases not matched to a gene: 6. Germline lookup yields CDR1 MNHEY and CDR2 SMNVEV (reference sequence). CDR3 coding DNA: TGTGCCAGCAGTTTATCGGGGACAGCCTCGAACTATGGCTACACCTTC. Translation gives CASSLSGTASNYGYTF.

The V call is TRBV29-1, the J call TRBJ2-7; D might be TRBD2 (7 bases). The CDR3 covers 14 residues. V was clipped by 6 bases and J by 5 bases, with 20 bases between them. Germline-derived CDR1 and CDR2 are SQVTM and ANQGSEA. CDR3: CSVPRGGFQDEQYF. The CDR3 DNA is TGCAGCGTGCCGAGGGGGGGCTTTCAGGACGAGCAGTACTTC.

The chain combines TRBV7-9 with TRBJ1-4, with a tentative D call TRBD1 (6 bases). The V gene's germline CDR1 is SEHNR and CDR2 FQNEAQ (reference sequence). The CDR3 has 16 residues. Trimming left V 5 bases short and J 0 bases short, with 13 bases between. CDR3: CASSLWTDTTNEKLFF. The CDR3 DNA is TGTGCCAGCAGCCTCTGGACAGACACAACTAATGAAAAACTGTTTTTT.

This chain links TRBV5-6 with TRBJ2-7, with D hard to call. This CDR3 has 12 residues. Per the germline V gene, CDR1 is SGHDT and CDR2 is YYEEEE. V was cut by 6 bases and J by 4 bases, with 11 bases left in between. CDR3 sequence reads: CASTPVGYEQYF. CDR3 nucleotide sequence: TGTGCCAGCACCCCAGTCGGGTACGAGCAGTACTTC.

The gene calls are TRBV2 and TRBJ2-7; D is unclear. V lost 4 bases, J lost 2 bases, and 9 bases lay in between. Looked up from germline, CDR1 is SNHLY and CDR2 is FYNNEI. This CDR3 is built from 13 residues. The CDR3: CASSGVKTYEQYF. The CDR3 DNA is TGTGCCAGCAGTGGGGTAAAAACCTACGAGCAGTACTTC.

CDR3 in amino acids: CAISALGAPGGNQPQHF. The CDR3 DNA reads as TGTGCCATCAGTGCCCTCGGCGCGCCGGGCGGAAATCAGCCCCAGCATTTT. The chain recombines TRBV10-3 with TRBJ1-5, with D hard to call. Trimming took 4 bases from V and 4 from J, leaving 20 bases between them. CDR3 length equals 17 residues. The germline gives CDR1 ENHRY, CDR2 SYGVKD.

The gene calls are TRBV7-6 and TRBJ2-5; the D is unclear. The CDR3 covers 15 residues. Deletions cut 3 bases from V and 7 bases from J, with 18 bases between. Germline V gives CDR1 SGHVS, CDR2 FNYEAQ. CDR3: CASSFNANPLGTQYF. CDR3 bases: TGTGCCAGCAGCTTTAACGCCAACCCACTTGGGACCCAGTACTTC.

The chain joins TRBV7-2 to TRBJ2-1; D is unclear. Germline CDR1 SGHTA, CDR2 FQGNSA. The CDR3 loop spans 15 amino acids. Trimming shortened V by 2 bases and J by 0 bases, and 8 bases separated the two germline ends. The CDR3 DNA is TGTGCCAGCAGCTTAATCCTTATCTCCTACAATGAGCAGTTCTTC. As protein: CASSLILISYNEQFF.

CDR3 DNA: TGTGCTAGTGGTTTGGTACTAAGGGCAGACTCTGGAAACACCATATATTTT. Protein sequence: CASGLVLRADSGNTIYF. This sequence joins TRBV12-5 and TRBJ1-3, with D unclear. Germline V gene data show CDR1 as LGHNT and CDR2 as FRNRAP. V was clipped by 0 bases and J by 0 bases, with 12 bases between them. The length of the CDR3 is 17 residues.

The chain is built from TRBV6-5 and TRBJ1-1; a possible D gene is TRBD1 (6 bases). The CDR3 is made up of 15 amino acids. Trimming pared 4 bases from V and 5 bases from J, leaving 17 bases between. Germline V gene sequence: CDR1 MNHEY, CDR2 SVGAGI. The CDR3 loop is CASSLRAGAGTEAFF. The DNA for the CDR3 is TGTGCCAGCAGTTTACGGGCAGGGGCGGGTACTGAAGCTTTCTTT.